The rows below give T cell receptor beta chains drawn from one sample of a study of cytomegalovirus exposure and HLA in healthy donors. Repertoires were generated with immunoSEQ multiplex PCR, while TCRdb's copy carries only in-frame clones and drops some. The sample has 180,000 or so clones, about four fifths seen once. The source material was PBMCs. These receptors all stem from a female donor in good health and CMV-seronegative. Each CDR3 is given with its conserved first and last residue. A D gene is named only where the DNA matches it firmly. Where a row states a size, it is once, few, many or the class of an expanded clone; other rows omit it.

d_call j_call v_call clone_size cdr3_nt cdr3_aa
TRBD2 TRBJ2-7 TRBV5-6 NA TGTGCCAGCAGCGGGACTAGCGGGGGAGCCTCCTACGAGCAGTACTTC CASSGTSGGASYEQYF
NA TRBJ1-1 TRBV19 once TGTGCCAGTCGCGCATCGGGGGGGAGATCTGAAGCTTTCTTT CASRASGGRSEAFF
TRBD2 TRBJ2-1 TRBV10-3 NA TGTGCCATCAGTGAGTCGAAGGGACTACCCTTCGGGGAGCAGTTCTTC CAISESKGLPFGEQFF
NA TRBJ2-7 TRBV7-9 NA TGTTCCAGCAGCTTAGCCCCGGGACATGCCTCCTACGAGCAGTACTTC CSSSLAPGHASYEQYF
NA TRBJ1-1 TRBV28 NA TGTGCCAGCAGTTTACTGTCCACTGAAGCTTTCTTT CASSLLSTEAFF
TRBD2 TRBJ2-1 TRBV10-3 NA TGTGCCATCGAGCGGGAGAGAGGCAATGAGCAGTTCTTC CAIERERGNEQFF
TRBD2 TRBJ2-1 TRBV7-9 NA TGTGCCAGCAGCTCCCAAAGCGGGGGCCCTAATCACAATGAGCAGTTCTTC CASSSQSGGPNHNEQFF
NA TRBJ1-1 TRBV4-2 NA TGTGCCAGCAGCCAAGCAGGGCTCACTGAAGCTTTCTTT CASSQAGLTEAFF
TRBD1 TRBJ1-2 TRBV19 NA TGTGCCAGTAGTATGGACAGGGTCCATGGCTACACCTTC CASSMDRVHGYTF
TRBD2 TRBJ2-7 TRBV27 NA TGTGCCAGCAGTTTTGTAGGAGGGGCTAGCGGACCCTACGAGCAGTACTTC CASSFVGGASGPYEQYF
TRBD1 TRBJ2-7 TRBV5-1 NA TGCGCCAGCAGCTCAGACTGGACAGGGAGGCAGTACTTC CASSSDWTGRQYF
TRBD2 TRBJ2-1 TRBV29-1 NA TGCAGCGTTGTACGGGGGGGGAACTACAATGAGCAGTTCTTC CSVVRGGNYNEQFF
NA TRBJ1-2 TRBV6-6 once TGTGCCAGCATGGGCCCCAACTATGGCTACACCTTC CASMGPNYGYTF
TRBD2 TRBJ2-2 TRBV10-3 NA TGTGCCATCAGCTCGACTAGCGGGGGCTCCTGGACCGGGGAGCTGTTTTTT CAISSTSGGSWTGELFF
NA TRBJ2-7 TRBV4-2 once TGTGCCAGCAGCCAAGATCCCTCGTGGGGGGAGTCCTACGAGCAGTACTTC CASSQDPSWGESYEQYF
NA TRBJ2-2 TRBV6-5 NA TGTGCCAGCAGATCACAGGAATACACCGGGGAGCTGTTTTTT CASRSQEYTGELFF
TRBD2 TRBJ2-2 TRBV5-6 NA TGTGCCAGCAGTCCGGGACTAGCGGGAGTTGGCACCGGGGAGCTGTTTTTT CASSPGLAGVGTGELFF
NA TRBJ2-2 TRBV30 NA TGTGCCTGGGGTCGCCAGGGGAACACCGGGGAGCTGTTTTTT CAWGRQGNTGELFF
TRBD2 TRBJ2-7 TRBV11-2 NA TGTGCCAGCAGCTTGGGGGGAGGGATTAACTACGAGCAGTACTTC CASSLGGGINYEQYF
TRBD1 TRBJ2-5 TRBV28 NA TGTGCCAGCAGTGCCTGGATGGGGGACAGAAAAGAGACCCAGTACTTC CASSAWMGDRKETQYF
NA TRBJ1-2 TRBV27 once TGTGCCAGCAGTCCGACCGGGGTATATGGCTACACCTTC CASSPTGVYGYTF
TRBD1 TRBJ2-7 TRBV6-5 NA TGTGCCAGCAGTTTCCCGGGACAGGGCTACGAGCAGTACTTC CASSFPGQGYEQYF
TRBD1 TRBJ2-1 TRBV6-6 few TGTGCCAGCAGTTACAACAGGGGCAATGAGCAGTTCTTC CASSYNRGNEQFF
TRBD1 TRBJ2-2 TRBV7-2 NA TGTGCCAGCATGAGACAGGGTTACACCGGGGAGCTGTTTTTT CASMRQGYTGELFF
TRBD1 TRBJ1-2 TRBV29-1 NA TGCAGCGTTGATGAAGGGGGCGCGGGCTATGGCTACACCTTC CSVDEGGAGYGYTF
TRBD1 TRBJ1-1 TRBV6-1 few TGTGCCAGCAGCTACAGGGGAATGAACACTGAAGCTTTCTTT CASSYRGMNTEAFF
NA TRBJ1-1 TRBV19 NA TGTGCCAGTAGTACAACAAAGAACACTGAAGCTTTCTTT CASSTTKNTEAFF
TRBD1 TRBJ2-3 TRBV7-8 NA TGTGCCAGCAGCGCGCAGGGGGCGACTCCCACAGATACGCAGTATTTT CASSAQGATPTDTQYF
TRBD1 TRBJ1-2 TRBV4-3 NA TGCGCCAGCAGCCAAGAAACAGGGGCGGCTAACTATGGCTACACCTTC CASSQETGAANYGYTF
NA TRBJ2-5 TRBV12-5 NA TGTGCTAGTGGTTTGGTGACCGGGGGTGAGACCCAGTACTTC CASGLVTGGETQYF
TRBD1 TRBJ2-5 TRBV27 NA TGTGCCAGCGGTATAACAGGGGGCTACGAGACCCAGTACTTC CASGITGGYETQYF